This TCR beta chain was recorded in a study of shared clonotypes between healthy human individuals. Study-wide results and limits: In contrast to clonotypes shared by all four donors, non-shared clonotypes had lower generation probabilities.

CDR1 is SGHAT, CDR2 FQNNGV, per germline. V lost 5 bases and J 7 bases, leaving 20 bases between the germline ends. The CDR3 totals 16 residues. Regarding this clone: Antigen specificity is unknown.

Here immunoSEQ multiplex PCR was the method, and the copy in TCRdb shows in-frame clones only, minus some. The sample yields 180,000 or so clones, over 80% seen once. The sample consisted of naive CD4+ T cells sorted from blood. Subset of the sample: CD45RA+ positively selected. The genes are TRBV11-2 and TRBJ1-4, with D perhaps TRBD1 (5 bases). The clonotype originates from a woman aged 25 to 39 in good health. The CDR3 here is CASSPFRAVGGEKLFF. The CDR3 DNA follows: TGTGCCAGCAGCCCGTTTAGGGCAGTCGGGGGTGAAAAACTGTTTTTT.